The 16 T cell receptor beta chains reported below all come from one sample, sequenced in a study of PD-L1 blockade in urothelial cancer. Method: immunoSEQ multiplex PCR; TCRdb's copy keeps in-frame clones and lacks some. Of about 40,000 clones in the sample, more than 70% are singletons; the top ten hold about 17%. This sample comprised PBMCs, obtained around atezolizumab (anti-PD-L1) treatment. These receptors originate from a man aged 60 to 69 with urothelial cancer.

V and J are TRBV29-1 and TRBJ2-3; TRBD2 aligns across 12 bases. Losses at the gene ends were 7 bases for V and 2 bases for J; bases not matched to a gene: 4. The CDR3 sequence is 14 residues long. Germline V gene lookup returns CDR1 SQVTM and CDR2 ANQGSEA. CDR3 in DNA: TGCAGCGGCGGACTAGCGGGGTTCACAGATACGCAGTATTTT. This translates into CSGGLAGFTDTQYF.

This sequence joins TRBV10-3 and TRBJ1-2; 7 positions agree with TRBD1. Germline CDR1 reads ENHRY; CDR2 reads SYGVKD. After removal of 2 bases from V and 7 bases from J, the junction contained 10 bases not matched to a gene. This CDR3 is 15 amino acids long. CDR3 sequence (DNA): TGTGCCATCAGTGAGGCGACAGGGTTTAATGGTGGCTACACCTTC. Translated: CAISEATGFNGGYTF.

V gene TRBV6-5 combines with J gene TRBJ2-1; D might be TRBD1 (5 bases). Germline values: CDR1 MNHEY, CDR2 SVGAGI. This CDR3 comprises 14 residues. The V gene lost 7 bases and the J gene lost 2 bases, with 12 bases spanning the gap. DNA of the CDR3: TGTGCCAGCACTTCTAGGACAACCTACAATGAGCAGTTCTTC. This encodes CASTSRTTYNEQFF.

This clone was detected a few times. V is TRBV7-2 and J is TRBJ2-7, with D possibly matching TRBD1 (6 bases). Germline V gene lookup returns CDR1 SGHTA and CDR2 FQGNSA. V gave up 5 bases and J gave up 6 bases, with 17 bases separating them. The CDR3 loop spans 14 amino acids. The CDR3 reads CASSRNQGTSEQYF. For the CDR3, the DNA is TGTGCCAGCAGCCGTAACCAGGGGACCTCCGAGCAGTACTTC.

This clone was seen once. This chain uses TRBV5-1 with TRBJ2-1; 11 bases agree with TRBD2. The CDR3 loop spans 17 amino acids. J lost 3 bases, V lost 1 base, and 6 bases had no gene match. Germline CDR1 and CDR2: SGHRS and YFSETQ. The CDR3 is CASSLRASGRIYNEQFF. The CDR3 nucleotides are TGCGCCAGCAGCTTGAGGGCTAGCGGGAGGATCTACAATGAGCAGTTCTTC. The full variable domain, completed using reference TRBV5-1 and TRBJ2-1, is KAGVTQTPRYLIKTRGQQVTLSCSPISGHRSVSWYQQTPGQGLQFLFEYFSETQRNKGNFPGRFSGRQFSNSRSEMNVSTLELGDSALYLCASSLRASGRIYNEQFFGPGTRLTVL.

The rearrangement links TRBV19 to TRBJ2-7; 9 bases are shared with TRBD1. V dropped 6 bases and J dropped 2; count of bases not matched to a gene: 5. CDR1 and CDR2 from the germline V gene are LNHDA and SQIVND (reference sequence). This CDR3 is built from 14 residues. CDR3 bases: TGTGCCAGTAGCCCGACAGGGGGGCCCTACGAGCAGTACTTC. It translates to CASSPTGGPYEQYF.

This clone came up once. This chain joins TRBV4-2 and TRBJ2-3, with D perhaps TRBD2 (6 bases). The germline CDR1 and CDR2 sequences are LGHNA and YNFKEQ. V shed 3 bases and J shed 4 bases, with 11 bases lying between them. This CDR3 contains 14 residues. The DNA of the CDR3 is TGTGCCAGCAGCCAGCGAGGGACTTCAGATACGCAGTATTTT. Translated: CASSQRGTSDTQYF.

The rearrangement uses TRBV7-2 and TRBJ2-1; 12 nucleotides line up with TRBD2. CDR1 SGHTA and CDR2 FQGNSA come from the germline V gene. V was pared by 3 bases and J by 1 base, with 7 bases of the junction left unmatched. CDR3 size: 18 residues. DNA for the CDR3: TGTGCCAGCAGCTTCGGGGGGACTAGCGGGTCTTCCTACAATGAGCAGTTCTTC. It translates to CASSFGGTSGSSYNEQFF.

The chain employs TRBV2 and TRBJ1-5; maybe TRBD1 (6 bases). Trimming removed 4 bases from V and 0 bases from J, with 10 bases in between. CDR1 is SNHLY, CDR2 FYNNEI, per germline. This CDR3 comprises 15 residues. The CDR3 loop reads CASSGTANSNQPQHF. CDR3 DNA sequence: TGTGCCAGCAGTGGGACAGCTAATAGCAATCAGCCCCAGCATTTT. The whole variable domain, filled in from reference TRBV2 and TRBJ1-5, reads EPEVTQTPSHQVTQMGQEVILRCVPISNHLYFYWYRQILGQKVEFLVSFYNNEISEKSEIFDDQFSVERPDGSNFTLKIRSTKLEDSAMYFCASSGTANSNQPQHFGDGTRLSIL.

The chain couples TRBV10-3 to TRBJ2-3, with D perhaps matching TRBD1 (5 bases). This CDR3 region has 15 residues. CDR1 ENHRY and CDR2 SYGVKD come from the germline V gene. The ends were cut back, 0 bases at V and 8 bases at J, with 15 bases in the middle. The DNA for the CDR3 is TGTGCCATCAGTGAGTCGGCAGGGCCCTCGGGTACGCAGTATTTT. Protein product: CAISESAGPSGTQYF.

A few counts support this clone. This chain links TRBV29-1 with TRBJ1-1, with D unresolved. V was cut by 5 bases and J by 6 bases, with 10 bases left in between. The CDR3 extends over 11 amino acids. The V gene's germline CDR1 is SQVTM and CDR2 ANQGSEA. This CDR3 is CSVRGGPEAFF. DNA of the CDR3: TGCAGCGTTCGGGGAGGGCCTGAAGCTTTCTTT. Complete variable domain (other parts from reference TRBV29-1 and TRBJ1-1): SAVISQKPSRDICQRGTSLTIQCQVDSQVTMMFWYRQQPGQSLTLIATANQGSEATYESGFVIDKFPISRPNLTFSTLTVSNMSPEDSSIYLCSVRGGPEAFFGQGTRLTVV.

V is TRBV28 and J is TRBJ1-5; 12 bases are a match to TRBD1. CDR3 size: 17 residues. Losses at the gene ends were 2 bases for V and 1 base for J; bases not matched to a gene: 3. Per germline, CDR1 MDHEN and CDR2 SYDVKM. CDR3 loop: CASSLRGQGASNQPQHF. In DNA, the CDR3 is TGTGCCAGCAGTTTAAGGGGACAGGGGGCCAGCAATCAGCCCCAGCATTTT. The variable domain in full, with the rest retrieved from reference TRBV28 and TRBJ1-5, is DVKVTQSSRYLVKRTGEKVFLECVQDMDHENMFWYRQDPGLGLRLIYFSYDVKMKEKGDIPEGYSVSREKKERFSLILESASTNQTSMYLCASSLRGQGASNQPQHFGDGTRLSIL.

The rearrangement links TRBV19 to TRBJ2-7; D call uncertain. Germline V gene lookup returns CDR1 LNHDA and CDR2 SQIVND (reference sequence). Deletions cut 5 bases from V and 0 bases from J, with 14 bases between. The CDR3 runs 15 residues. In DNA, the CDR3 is TGTGCCAGTAGTCCCACTATAAGGATCTCCTACGAGCAGTACTTC. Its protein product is CASSPTIRISYEQYF. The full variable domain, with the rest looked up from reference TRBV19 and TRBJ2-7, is DGGITQSPKYLFRKEGQNVTLSCEQNLNHDAMYWYRQDPGQGLRLIYYSQIVNDFQKGDIAEGYSVSREKKESFPLTVTSAQKNPTAFYLCASSPTIRISYEQYFGPGTRLTVT.

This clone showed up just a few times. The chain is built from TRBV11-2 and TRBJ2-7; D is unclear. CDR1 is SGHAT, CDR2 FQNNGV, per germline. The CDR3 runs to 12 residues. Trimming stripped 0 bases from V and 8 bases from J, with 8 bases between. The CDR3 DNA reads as TGTGCCAGCAGCTTAGACAGGTACAAGCAGTACTTC. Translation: CASSLDRYKQYF.

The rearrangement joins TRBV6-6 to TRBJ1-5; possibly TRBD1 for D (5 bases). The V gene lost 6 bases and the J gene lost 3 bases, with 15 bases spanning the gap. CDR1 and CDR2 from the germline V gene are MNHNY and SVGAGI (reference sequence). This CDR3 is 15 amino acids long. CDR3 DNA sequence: TGTGCCAGCAGATCTCTCGACAGCTTCAATCAGCCCCAGCATTTT. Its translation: CASRSLDSFNQPQHF.

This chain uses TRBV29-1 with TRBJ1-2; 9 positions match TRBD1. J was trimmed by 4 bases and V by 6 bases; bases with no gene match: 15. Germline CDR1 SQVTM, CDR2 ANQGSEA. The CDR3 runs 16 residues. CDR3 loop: CSVSPGQGPNRYGYTF. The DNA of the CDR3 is TGCAGCGTATCCCCGGGACAGGGACCAAACCGCTATGGCTACACCTTC.